Presented here are 11 T cell receptor beta chains from one specimen sequenced in a study of early T cells in non-severe SARS-CoV-2 infection. TCRdb fed the 5' RACE reads into MiXCR, producing one record per CDR3 protein. The data contain about 48,000 distinct CDR3 sequences, roughly 6.1% of them singletons. Sequences were derived from whole blood, sampled at baseline. These receptors were taken from an adult who was a healthcare worker with PCR-confirmed SARS-CoV-2 infection or an uninfected control (not recorded which).

The gene calls are TRBV5-1 and TRBJ2-1; D possibly corresponds to TRBD2 (5 bases). Germline CDR1 reads SGHRS; CDR2 reads YFSETQ. V lost 3 bases and J lost 7, with 17 bases in between. There are 15 residues in the CDR3. The CDR3 DNA follows: TGCGCCAGCAGCTCGATGCCGGGAAAAGGGAATGAGCAGTTCTTC. Encoded protein: CASSSMPGKGNEQFF.

This clonotype was seen many times. The chain combines TRBV7-2 with TRBJ2-5, with D tentatively TRBD1 (6 bases). V lost 6 bases and J lost 5, with 10 bases in between. Germline V gene data show CDR1 as SGHTA and CDR2 as FQGNSA. This CDR3 is built from 12 residues. The CDR3 nucleotides read TGTGCCAGCAGTTCCCAGGGGGAGACCCAGTACTTC. Amino acid sequence: CASSSQGETQYF. Drawing the rest from reference TRBV7-2 and TRBJ2-5, the complete variable domain is GAGVSQSPSNKVTEKGKDVELRCDPISGHTALYWYRQSLGQGLEFLIYFQGNSAPDKSGLPSDRFSAERTGGSVSTLTIQRTQQEDSAVYLCASSSQGETQYFGPGTRLLVL.

The chain links TRBV28 to TRBJ2-7; unclear D gene. CDR3 length equals 15 residues. Trimming took off 6 bases at V and 7 bases at J, with 22 bases between the two ends. Germline CDR1 MDHEN, CDR2 SYDVKM. The CDR3 spells CASRTQGKPVGEQYF. The CDR3 DNA sequence: TGTGCCAGCAGGACCCAAGGAAAACCCGTGGGTGAGCAGTACTTC. Looking up the rest from reference TRBV28 and TRBJ2-7 gives the full variable domain: DVKVTQSSRYLVKRTGEKVFLECVQDMDHENMFWYRQDPGLGLRLIYFSYDVKMKEKGDIPEGYSVSREKKERFSLILESASTNQTSMYLCASRTQGKPVGEQYFGPGTRLTVT.

This rearrangement joins TRBV15 to TRBJ2-1; 7 bases fit TRBD2. The CDR3 consists of 14 residues. V was pared by 1 base and J by 7 bases, with 4 bases of the junction left unmatched. Germline CDR1 LNHNV, CDR2 YYDKDF (reference sequence). DNA of the CDR3: TGTGCCACCAGCAGAGTTGGGGGAGGGAATGAGCAGTTCTTC. Translated: CATSRVGGGNEQFF.

This clonotype appeared a few times. The CDR3 loop reads CASSQLQGNYGYTF. The CDR3 coding sequence is TGTGCCAGCAGCCAACTACAGGGAAACTATGGCTACACCTTC. The genes are TRBV11-2 and TRBJ1-2, with D perhaps matching TRBD1 (6 bases). Per the germline V gene, CDR1 is SGHAT and CDR2 is FQNNGV. With 5 bases removed from V and 2 bases from J, the gap between germline ends came to 12 bases. The CDR3 runs to 14 residues.

The chain joins TRBV19 to TRBJ2-2; D possibly uses TRBD1 or TRBD2 (5 bases each). The CDR3 runs 15 residues. CDR1 is LNHDA and CDR2 is SQIVND in the germline V gene (reference sequence). V was shortened by 8 bases and J by 6 bases, with 19 bases between the two germline ends. The chain's CDR3 is CASALQRGWSGELFF. The DNA for the CDR3 is TGTGCCAGTGCCCTACAGAGGGGATGGTCCGGGGAGCTGTTTTTT.

This clonotype came up a few times. A read error may produce the germline difference seen at one junction end. As DNA, the CDR3 is TGCAGTGCTGGAGACAACAGGGGGCGCCCAGATACGCAGTATTTT. Protein: CSAGDNRGRPDTQYF. The chain carries TRBV20-1 and TRBJ2-3; TRBD1 aligns across 9 bases. Germline CDR1 reads DFQATT; CDR2 reads SNEGSKA (reference sequence). The CDR3 has 15 residues.

This clonotype appeared a few times. This chain links TRBV19 with TRBJ2-1; D unresolved. V was clipped by 7 bases and J by 4 bases, with 14 bases between them. The CDR3 length is 14 residues. From germline, CDR1 is LNHDA and CDR2 SQIVND (reference sequence). The chain's CDR3 is CASKGSLSYNEQFF. In DNA form, the CDR3 reads TGTGCCAGTAAAGGCAGCCTTTCATACAATGAGCAGTTCTTC.

This clonotype was picked up many times. The rearrangement uses TRBV7-6 and TRBJ1-3; TRBD1 is a possible D gene (5 bases). CDR1 is SGHVS and CDR2 is FNYEAQ in the germline V gene. V lost 2 bases, J lost 2 bases, and 16 bases lay in between. The CDR3 covers 17 residues. CDR3 protein: CASSLSSGDVAGNTIYF. CDR3 nucleotide sequence: TGTGCCAGCAGCTTAAGTTCGGGGGATGTCGCTGGAAACACCATATATTTT.

This clonotype was detected many times. The genes are TRBV12-3 or TRBV12-4 and TRBJ2-2, with a weak D call TRBD1 (5 bases). CDR3 length: 15 residues. Deletions cut 5 bases from V and 6 bases from J, with 16 bases between. CDR3 nucleotides: TGTGCCAGCAGTAACAGGCCCGGTACGGCCGGGGAGCTGTTTTTT. It yields the protein CASSNRPGTAGELFF.

This clonotype has more than one count but fewer than ten. The J gene is TRBJ2-2, the V gene TRBV12-3 or TRBV12-4; the D gene is possibly TRBD1 (5 bases). The CDR3 totals 16 residues. Trimming stripped 6 bases from V and 0 bases from J, with 14 bases between. The DNA of the CDR3 is TGTGCCAGCAGCTTCCGACAGTTGGCGAACACCGGGGAGCTGTTTTTT. It is translated as CASSFRQLANTGELFF.